This T cell receptor (beta chain) stems from a study of T cell responses to AZD1222 COVID-19 vaccine. Trimming took 4 bases from V and 8 from J, leaving 19 bases between them. This CDR3 is 15 amino acids long. From germline, CDR1 is KGHDR and CDR2 SFDVKD. In regard to this clone: Antigen: not known.

Using immunoSEQ multiplex PCR, the repertoire was profiled, and TCRdb retains in-frame clones only, with some absent. The sample lists under 150,000 clones, over 90% seen once, with around 5.4% in the top ten. Overall study results and limits: Of the AZD1222 recipients, only 5 or 6 were seropositive at baseline. White British donors predominated, females outnumbered males, and clonal diversity was possibly underestimated.

The chain uses TRBV24-1 and TRBJ1-2, with a tentative D call TRBD1 (6 bases). The sample consisted of peripheral blood, taken on day 0 of AZD1222 vaccination. This receptor was identified in an adult in good health. This chain's CDR3 is CATSDQQGPAEGYTF. The DNA of the CDR3 is TGTGCCACCAGTGACCAACAGGGCCCAGCTGAGGGCTACACCTTC.